These 26 T cell receptor beta chains came from one sample sequenced in a study of beta chain features in type 1 diabetes. TCRB transcripts that were expressed got sequenced, as all of the isolated RNA had been reverse transcribed. Repertoires were generated with immunoSEQ multiplex PCR, while TCRdb's copy carries only in-frame clones and drops some. The sample shows about 470,000 clones, 25% to 35% of them seen only once. Sample: naive CD4+ T cells from blood. These receptors all stem from a man aged 18 to 29 in good health.

V usage is TRBV29-1 and J usage is TRBJ2-5; 8 bases are a match to TRBD1. This CDR3 has 17 residues. V trimming: 6 bases; J trimming: 1 base; junction bases outside the gene matches: 16. Germline loops: CDR1 SQVTM, CDR2 ANQGSEA. CDR3 residues: CSVGTGPGLFFQETQYF. CDR3 nucleotide sequence: TGCAGCGTGGGGACAGGTCCTGGCTTATTCTTCCAAGAGACCCAGTACTTC.

This clone occurred a few times. The chain recombines TRBV28 with TRBJ2-7; a possible D gene is TRBD2 (5 bases). The V end lost 7 bases, the J end lost 1 base, and 17 bases lay between the germline ends. Germline assignment: CDR1 MDHEN and CDR2 SYDVKM. This CDR3 has 15 amino acids. The DNA for the CDR3 is TGTGCCAGCAAGGATCAGCGGTCCATGTCCTACGAGCAGTACTTC. It is translated as CASKDQRSMSYEQYF.

This chain joins TRBV5-6 and TRBJ1-2; tentatively, D is TRBD1 (5 bases). The CDR3 spans 14 residues. The V end lost 4 bases, the J end lost 4 bases, and 14 bases lay between the germline ends. CDR1 is SGHDT, CDR2 YYEEEE, per germline. CDR3 sequence reads: CASSPKDIPYGYTF. CDR3 sequence (DNA): TGTGCCAGCAGCCCTAAGGACATTCCCTATGGCTACACCTTC.

The chain uses TRBV7-8 and TRBJ2-4; 11 positions match TRBD2. The CDR3 totals 16 residues. Per the germline V gene, CDR1 is SGHVS and CDR2 is FQNEAQ. With V trimmed by 5 bases and J by 0 bases, 3 bases remained unmatched. The CDR3 loop is CASSVSGRVAKNIQYF. The CDR3 DNA reads TGTGCCAGCAGCGTTAGCGGGAGGGTAGCCAAAAACATTCAGTACTTC.

The V and J genes are TRBV7-2 and TRBJ2-7; D unresolved. The germline V gene has CDR1 SGHTA and CDR2 FQGNSA. This CDR3 contains 14 residues. Between the trimmed V and J ends, which lost 0 bases and 5 bases, there was a span of 11 bases. The CDR3 coding sequence is TGTGCCAGCAGCTTAGCTAGGACCTGGGACGAGCAGTACTTC. Encoded protein: CASSLARTWDEQYF. The full variable domain, rest sourced from reference TRBV7-2 and TRBJ2-7, is GAGVSQSPSNKVTEKGKDVELRCDPISGHTALYWYRQSLGQGLEFLIYFQGNSAPDKSGLPSDRFSAERTGGSVSTLTIQRTQQEDSAVYLCASSLARTWDEQYFGPGTRLTVT.

This clone was counted only a few times. This chain uses TRBV30 with TRBJ2-1, with 11 bases identical to TRBD2. Unmatched junction bases numbered 2, after V lost 0 bases and J lost 10 bases. Per the germline V gene, CDR1 is GTSNPN and CDR2 is SVGIG (reference sequence). The CDR3 sequence is 13 residues long. CDR3: CAWSVRTSGEQFF. DNA for the CDR3: TGTGCCTGGAGTGTCAGGACTAGCGGGGAGCAGTTCTTC.

This chain connects TRBV27 to TRBJ2-5; no definite D call. The V gene's germline CDR1 is MNHEY and CDR2 SMNVEV (reference sequence). The CDR3 has 14 residues. Trimming removed 6 bases from V and 1 base from J, with 12 bases in between. CDR3 residues: CASSLRTAQETQYF. For the CDR3, the DNA is TGTGCCAGCAGCCTAAGAACGGCCCAAGAGACCCAGTACTTC.

The chain employs TRBV28 and TRBJ2-7; D may be TRBD1 (5 bases). The V gene lost 6 bases and the J gene lost 3 bases, with 6 bases spanning the gap. In germline, CDR1 is MDHEN, CDR2 SYDVKM. This CDR3 spans 11 amino acids. This CDR3 reads CASRGVYEQYF. CDR3 in DNA: TGTGCCAGCAGAGGGGTCTACGAGCAGTACTTC.

This clone showed up just a few times. The V and J genes are TRBV5-1 and TRBJ2-1, with D perhaps TRBD1 or TRBD2 (5 bases each). The V gene lost 3 bases and the J gene lost 7 bases, with 14 bases spanning the gap. The germline CDR1 and CDR2 sequences are SGHRS and YFSETQ. This CDR3 has 14 amino acids. CDR3 coding DNA: TGCGCCAGCAGCTCCGGGACGGTTTTAAATGAGCAGTTCTTC. Translating it yields CASSSGTVLNEQFF.

This chain links TRBV28 with TRBJ2-7; 10 bases fit TRBD1. J was trimmed by 2 bases and V by 6 bases; bases with no gene match: 7. The CDR3 is 15 amino acids. CDR1 is MDHEN, CDR2 SYDVKM, per germline. CDR3 loop: CASSSGTGAPYEQYF. CDR3 DNA sequence: TGTGCCAGCAGCTCCGGGACAGGGGCGCCCTACGAGCAGTACTTC.

J is TRBJ2-7 and V is TRBV16; unclear D gene. This CDR3 comprises 15 residues. Germline CDR1 reads KGHSY; CDR2 reads FQNENV. V shed 4 bases and J shed 0 bases, with 13 bases lying between them. In DNA form, the CDR3 reads TGTGCCAGCAGCCGGAAGTATGGATCCTCCTACGAGCAGTACTTC. Translating it yields CASSRKYGSSYEQYF.

The chain has TRBV18 and TRBJ2-4, with D perhaps TRBD1 or TRBD2 (5 bases each). Germline CDR1 KGHSH, CDR2 LQKENI. Trimming shortened V by 3 bases and J by 8 bases, and 11 bases separated the two germline ends. The CDR3 loop spans 13 amino acids. Here the CDR3 reads CASSPSMGDIQYF. The CDR3 nucleotides read TGTGCCAGCTCACCCTCAATGGGGGACATTCAGTACTTC.

This clone was counted a few times. J is TRBJ2-1 and V is TRBV7-3, with D possibly being TRBD1 or TRBD2 (5 bases each). The germline V gene encodes CDR1 SGHTA and CDR2 FQGTGA. V lost 2 bases and J lost 1, with 9 bases in between. The CDR3 totals 15 residues. This chain's CDR3 is CASSLGTSSYNEQFF. The DNA for the CDR3 is TGTGCCAGCAGCTTAGGGACGAGTTCCTACAATGAGCAGTTCTTC.

This clone has only a few counts. The V gene is TRBV29-1, the J gene TRBJ2-5, with D tentatively TRBD1 (5 bases). Germline V lookup: CDR1 SQVTM, CDR2 ANQGSEA. The CDR3 extends over 12 amino acids. The germline V and J ends were trimmed by 6 bases and 5 bases, with 13 bases remaining between them. This CDR3 is CSVTDGSETQYF. In nucleotides, the CDR3 is TGCAGCGTGACAGACGGATCGGAGACCCAGTACTTC.

The V call is TRBV20-1, the J call TRBJ2-7; D is undetermined. CDR3 size: 10 residues. CDR1 and CDR2 (germline): DFQATT, SNEGSKA (reference sequence). CDR3 loop: CGPPTYEQYF. CDR3 DNA sequence: TGCGGGCCCCCGACCTACGAGCAGTACTTC.

Details on this clone: The sample carries other DNA sequences with the same CDR3. The rearrangement links TRBV20-1 to TRBJ2-3, with unresolved D. The ends were cut back, 3 bases at V and 4 bases at J, with 5 bases in the middle. In germline, CDR1 is DFQATT, CDR2 SNEGSKA (reference sequence). This CDR3 comprises 11 residues. CDR3 amino acids: CSARGPDTQYF. CDR3 bases: TGCAGTGCTAGGGGCCCAGATACGCAGTATTTT.

The chain has TRBV9 and TRBJ2-1, with a tentative D call TRBD1 (5 bases). Trimming removed 2 bases at V and 0 bases at J, with 9 bases between. This CDR3 is built from 15 residues. CDR1 SGDLS and CDR2 YYNGEE come from the germline V gene. As DNA, the CDR3 is TGTGCCAGCAGCGTCACGACAGACTCCTACAATGAGCAGTTCTTC. This sequence encodes CASSVTTDSYNEQFF.

The J gene is TRBJ2-7, the V gene TRBV30; 14 positions agree with TRBD2. The junction had 3 bases not matched to a gene; V was cut back by 1 base and J by 7 bases. Germline loops: CDR1 GTSNPN, CDR2 SVGIG (reference sequence). The CDR3 is made up of 14 amino acids. CDR3 bases: TGTGCCTGGAGTGGGACTAGCGGGAGGAATGAGCAGTACTTC. Amino acids: CAWSGTSGRNEQYF.

This clone was picked up a small number of times. The chain couples TRBV7-2 to TRBJ2-7; no definite D call. CDR1 SGHTA and CDR2 FQGNSA come from the germline V gene. Between the trimmed V and J ends, which lost 5 bases and 2 bases, there was a span of 13 bases. The CDR3 covers 14 residues. CDR3 residues: CASSRAGLTYEQYF. CDR3 DNA: TGTGCCAGCAGCCGAGCAGGTTTAACCTACGAGCAGTACTTC.

J is TRBJ1-1 and V is TRBV7-9; no firm D call. This CDR3 region has 15 residues. Trimming removed 1 base from V and 0 bases from J, with 9 bases in between. Germline lookup yields CDR1 SEHNR and CDR2 FQNEAQ (reference sequence). The CDR3 nucleotides read TGTGCCAGCAGCTTAGGTGGAGACATGAACACTGAAGCTTTCTTT. Protein sequence: CASSLGGDMNTEAFF.

The rearrangement joins TRBV4-3 to TRBJ2-1; D gene uncertain. There are 14 residues in the CDR3. Germline CDR1 reads LGHNA; CDR2 reads YSLEER. V gave up 1 base and J gave up 5 bases, with 9 bases separating them. The CDR3 protein is CASSQALLDNEQFF. As DNA, the CDR3 is TGCGCCAGCAGCCAAGCACTCCTAGACAATGAGCAGTTCTTC.

The gene calls are TRBV5-1 and TRBJ2-2; D gene ambiguous. From germline, CDR1 is SGHRS and CDR2 YFSETQ. This CDR3 spans 11 amino acids. Trimming stripped 6 bases from V and 3 bases from J, with 3 bases between. Here the CDR3 reads CASTDTGELFF. The CDR3 nucleotides are TGCGCCAGCACCGACACCGGGGAGCTGTTTTTT.

In this sample, this clone turned up a few times. The V call is TRBV30, the J call TRBJ2-2, with TRBD1 identical over 10 bases. The CDR3 is 15 amino acids. Trimming took 3 bases from V and 5 from J; bases not matched to a gene: 6. Germline assignment: CDR1 GTSNPN and CDR2 SVGIG (reference sequence). Here the CDR3 reads CAWRRGTGDTGELFF. Here the CDR3 DNA reads TGTGCCTGGAGGCGAGGGACAGGGGATACCGGGGAGCTGTTTTTT.

This chain joins TRBV19 and TRBJ2-5, with D possibly being TRBD2 (6 bases). CDR3 length: 14 amino acids. Germline values: CDR1 LNHDA, CDR2 SQIVND (reference sequence). Trimming removed 3 bases from V and 4 bases from J, with 12 bases in between. CDR3 residues: CASSILRDSETQYF. As DNA, the CDR3 is TGTGCCAGTAGTATCTTGCGGGACTCAGAGACCCAGTACTTC.

This clone was seen a few times. The chain uses TRBV2 and TRBJ2-3; 8 bases match TRBD1. The V gene's germline CDR1 is SNHLY and CDR2 FYNNEI. V lost 3 bases, J lost 10 bases, and 6 bases stayed unmatched. This CDR3 has 13 residues. The CDR3 DNA sequence: TGTGCCAGCAGTGACACGACAGGGGCGTCGCAGTATTTT. Translated: CASSDTTGASQYF.

There are a few counts of this clone. V is TRBV5-1 and J is TRBJ2-1; no firm D call. Germline values: CDR1 SGHRS, CDR2 YFSETQ. V lost 0 bases and J lost 2, with 9 bases in between. The CDR3 extends over 15 amino acids. The CDR3 sequence is CASSLGSFTYNEQFF. The CDR3 DNA reads as TGCGCCAGCAGCTTGGGCTCCTTCACCTACAATGAGCAGTTCTTC.